The rows below give T cell receptor beta chains drawn from one sample of a study of cytomegalovirus exposure and HLA in healthy donors. Libraries were prepared by immunoSEQ multiplex PCR; TCRdb keeps only in-frame clonotypes and omits some of them. The sample gives approximately 140,000 clones, 65% to 85% of which show up once; about 1.8% is in the top ten. Sequencing input: PBMCs. Every receptor here comes from a woman in her 40s in good health and CMV-seronegative. CDR3s include the opening cysteine and the closing phenylalanine or tryptophan. A D gene is named only where the DNA matches it firmly. Not all rows give a size; the values are once, few, many and, for expanded clones, a class.

clone size	V gene	J gene	CDR3 length	D gene	CDR3 DNA	CDR3 protein
few	TRBV6-4	TRBJ2-2	14	TRBD2	TGTGCCAGCAGAGCGGGGCTGAACACCGGGGAGCTGTTTTTT	CASRAGLNTGELFF
.	TRBV28	TRBJ2-1	15	.	TGTGCCAGTACGACGACAGCAAGCTCCTACAATGAGCAGTTCTTC	CASTTTASSYNEQFF
.	TRBV19	TRBJ1-1	15	TRBD1	TGTGCCAGTAGTATAGGTGGGGCAGGGGGAACTGAAGCTTTCTTT	CASSIGGAGGTEAFF
once	TRBV28	TRBJ1-1	14	.	TGTGCCAGCAGTTTCGGCCAGGGAGGCACTGAAGCTTTCTTT	CASSFGQGGTEAFF
.	TRBV10-3	TRBJ1-1	14	.	TGTGCCATCAGATACCGGGAGGAGAACACTGAAGCTTTCTTT	CAIRYREENTEAFF
once	TRBV28	TRBJ2-7	22	.	TGTGCCAGCAGACTCCGAGGGGGGGTTCACCTACGAACGGTTCGGGGGGACTACGAGCAGTACTTC	CASRLRGGVHLRTVRGDYEQYF
.	TRBV5-1	TRBJ1-4	15	.	TGCGCCAGCAGCTTGGAGAGGCCCAGGGATGAAAAACTGTTTTTT	CASSLERPRDEKLFF
.	TRBV15	TRBJ2-7	16	TRBD2	TGTGCCACCAGCAGGAGAGATCCGGGACTAGCCCGCGAGCAGTACTTC	CATSRRDPGLAREQYF
.	TRBV7-2	TRBJ2-5	16	.	TGTGCCAGCAGCTTAGGTAGCGGAACAAACCAAGAGACCCAGTACTTC	CASSLGSGTNQETQYF
once	TRBV19	TRBJ1-4	16	TRBD1	TGTGCCAGTACCGGGGACAGGGGGCCTCTTTATGAAAAACTGTTTTTT	CASTGDRGPLYEKLFF
.	TRBV2	TRBJ1-4	14	.	TGTGCCAGCGAGCCCAGGGGCCGGAATGAAAAACTGTTTTTT	CASEPRGRNEKLFF
.	TRBV13	TRBJ2-1	16	TRBD2	TGTGCCAGCAGCTTAGGGGCTAGCGGATCCTACAATGAGCAGTTCTTC	CASSLGASGSYNEQFF
.	TRBV7-9	TRBJ2-5	17	TRBD1	TGTGCCAGCGGCTCCCTAGGAGGACAGGGAGTTGGAGAGACCCAGTACTTC	CASGSLGGQGVGETQYF
.	TRBV5-1	TRBJ2-3	15	.	TGCGCCAGCAGCTCAACAGGGATGGGCACAGATACGCAGTATTTT	CASSSTGMGTDTQYF
.	TRBV19	TRBJ1-5	13	.	TGTGCCAGTAGTATCCAGGTATATCAGCCCCAGCATTTT	CASSIQVYQPQHF
.	TRBV7-6	TRBJ2-7	13	TRBD2	TGTGCCAGCAGCTTAGCGGAGGGAGGGGAGCAGTACTTC	CASSLAEGGEQYF
.	TRBV11-2	TRBJ1-1	15	.	TGTGCCAGCAGCGTCGTTGCGGGCATGAACACTGAAGCTTTCTTT	CASSVVAGMNTEAFF
.	TRBV6-1	TRBJ1-1	14	.	TGTGCCAGCAGTGAATCTCAGGCGAACACTGAAGCTTTCTTT	CASSESQANTEAFF
.	TRBV2	TRBJ2-7	14	TRBD1	TGTGCCAGCAGCCGGGACAGGGGGCTGGGGGAGCAGTACTTC	CASSRDRGLGEQYF
.	TRBV19	TRBJ2-5	12	.	TGTGCCAGTAGTACAGGGCGAGAGACCCAGTACTTC	CASSTGRETQYF
.	TRBV27	TRBJ2-3	15	TRBD2	TGTGCCAGCAGTTTTCTAGCGGGTGGGGCAGATACGCAGTATTTT	CASSFLAGGADTQYF
.	TRBV6-5	TRBJ1-1	16	.	TGTGCCAGCAGTTACTCAGCCTCGAGGAGGAACACTGAAGCTTTCTTT	CASSYSASRRNTEAFF
.	TRBV19	TRBJ2-3	14	TRBD2	TGTGCCAGTAGTATGGGAGGGGGCACAGATACGCAGTATTTT	CASSMGGGTDTQYF
.	TRBV6-1	TRBJ2-3	14	.	TGTGCCAGCACTGCGACGACAGGATCAGATACGCAGTATTTT	CASTATTGSDTQYF
.	TRBV30	TRBJ2-2	17	TRBD1	TGTGCCCGCGCGGGGGACAGGGATTTTCAGGGGCCCGGGGAGCTGTTTTTT	CARAGDRDFQGPGELFF
.	TRBV5-1	TRBJ2-5	14	TRBD1	TGCGCCAGCAGCCCGACAGGGACCCGAGAGACCCAGTACTTC	CASSPTGTRETQYF
.	TRBV27	TRBJ2-4	16	TRBD2	TGTGCCAGCAGTCAAGTTCTAGCGGGGCATAAAAACATTCAGTACTTC	CASSQVLAGHKNIQYF